This T cell receptor (beta chain) was found in a study of blood T cell repertoires in COVID-19. Study-level background: The United States, Italy and Spain supplied acute and convalescent COVID-19 samples. Sources were T cells, B-cell-depleted T cells, or PBMCs; the material itself was cDNA or gDNA.

In the original analysis: Estimates of nucleated cell counts were drawn from the amplification of reference gene primers. The method was immunoSEQ multiplex PCR; TCRdb's version includes in-frame clones alone and lacks a portion of them. That table gives V, J and clone size, and the DNA gave D and trimming. The sample has roughly 250,000 clones, roughly 80% seen once; the top ten hold 4.9%. The count of this clone is one. CDR3 length: 15 amino acids. Germline values: CDR1 KGHSH, CDR2 LQKENI. V dropped 4 bases and J dropped 4; count of bases not matched to a gene: 5. The clonotype was recovered from a woman at least 80 years old with active or convalescent COVID-19. Sequencing input: peripheral blood. J is TRBJ2-1 and V is TRBV18, with TRBD2 matching over 9 bases. CDR3 sequence reads: CASSRLAATYNEQFF. Here the CDR3 DNA reads TGTGCCAGCTCACGACTAGCGGCCACATACAATGAGCAGTTCTTC.